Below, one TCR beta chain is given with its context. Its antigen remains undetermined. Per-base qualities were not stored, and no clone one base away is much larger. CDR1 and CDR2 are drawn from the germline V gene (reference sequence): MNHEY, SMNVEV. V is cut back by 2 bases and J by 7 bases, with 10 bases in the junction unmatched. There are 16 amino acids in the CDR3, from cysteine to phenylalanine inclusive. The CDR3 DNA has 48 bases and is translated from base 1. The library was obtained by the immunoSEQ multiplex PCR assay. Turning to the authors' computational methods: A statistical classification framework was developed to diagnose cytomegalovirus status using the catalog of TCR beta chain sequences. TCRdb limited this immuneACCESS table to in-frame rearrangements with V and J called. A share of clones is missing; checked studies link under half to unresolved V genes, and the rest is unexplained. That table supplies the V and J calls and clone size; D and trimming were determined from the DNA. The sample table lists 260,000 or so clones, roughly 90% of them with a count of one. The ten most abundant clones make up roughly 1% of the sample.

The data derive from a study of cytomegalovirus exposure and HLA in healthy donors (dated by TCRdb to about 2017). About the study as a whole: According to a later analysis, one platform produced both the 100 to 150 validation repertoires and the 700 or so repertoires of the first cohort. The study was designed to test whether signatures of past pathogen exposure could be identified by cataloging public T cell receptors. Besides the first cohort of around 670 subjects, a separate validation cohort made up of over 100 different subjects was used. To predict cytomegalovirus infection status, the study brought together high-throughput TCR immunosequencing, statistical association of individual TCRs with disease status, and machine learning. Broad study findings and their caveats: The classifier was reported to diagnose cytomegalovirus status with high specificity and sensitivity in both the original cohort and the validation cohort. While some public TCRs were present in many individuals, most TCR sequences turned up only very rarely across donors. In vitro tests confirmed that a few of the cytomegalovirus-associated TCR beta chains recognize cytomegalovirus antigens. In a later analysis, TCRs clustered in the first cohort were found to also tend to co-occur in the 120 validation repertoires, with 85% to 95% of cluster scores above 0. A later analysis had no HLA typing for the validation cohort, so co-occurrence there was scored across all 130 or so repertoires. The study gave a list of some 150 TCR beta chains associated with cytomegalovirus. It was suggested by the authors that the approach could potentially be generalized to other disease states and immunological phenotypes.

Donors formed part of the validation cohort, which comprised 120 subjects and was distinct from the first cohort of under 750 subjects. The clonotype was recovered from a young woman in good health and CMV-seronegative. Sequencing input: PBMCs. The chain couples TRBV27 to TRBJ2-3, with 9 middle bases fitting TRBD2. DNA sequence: TGTGCCAGCAGTTTAAGGCGGCGGGAGGGCATGAATACGCAGTATTTT. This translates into CASSLRRREGMNTQYF.